What follows are 23 T cell receptor beta chains derived from one specimen sequenced in a study of T cell changes during pregnancy in multiple sclerosis. Some clones are missing from TCRdb's copy, which holds only in-frame ones; the method was immunoSEQ multiplex PCR. Among 65,000 to 90,000 clones, more than 85% were seen once, and the ten largest hold under 3%. Source: peripheral blood, taken in the first trimester of pregnancy. These receptor sequences come from a female donor with multiple sclerosis, enrolled in a pregnancy study.

V gene TRBV5-6 combines with J gene TRBJ2-1; D is perhaps TRBD2 (5 bases). Trimming took 4 bases from V and 4 from J, leaving 18 bases between them. In germline, CDR1 is SGHDT, CDR2 YYEEEE. The CDR3 spans 16 residues. CDR3 in amino acids: CASSPVRADLYNEQFF. The CDR3 bases are TGTGCCAGCAGCCCGGTCCGAGCGGACCTGTACAATGAGCAGTTCTTC. Variable domain in full (rest from reference TRBV5-6 and TRBJ2-1): DAGVTQSPTHLIKTRGQQVTLRCSPKSGHDTVSWYQQALGQGPQFIFQYYEEEERQRGNFPDRFSGHQFPNYSSELNVNALLLGDSALYLCASSPVRADLYNEQFFGPGTRLTVL.

This clone came up once. This rearrangement joins TRBV4-2 to TRBJ2-7, with D maybe TRBD2 (5 bases). Germline V gene sequence: CDR1 LGHNA, CDR2 YNFKEQ. CDR3 length equals 14 residues. Trimming removed 4 bases at V and 1 base at J, with 11 bases between. The CDR3 reads CASSPDSISYEQYF. The CDR3 DNA reads as TGTGCCAGCAGCCCGGACTCAATTTCCTACGAGCAGTACTTC.

This clone showed up just once. The chain joins TRBV11-2 to TRBJ2-1, with unresolved D. Germline values: CDR1 SGHAT, CDR2 FQNNGV. Trimming took 1 base from V and 4 from J, leaving 5 bases between them. The CDR3 is made up of 13 amino acids. CDR3 sequence (DNA): TGTGCCAGCAGCTTAGTTCGGTACAATGAGCAGTTCTTC. It specifies CASSLVRYNEQFF.

This clone showed up just a few times. The chain is built from TRBV6-1 and TRBJ1-5, with 7 positions matching TRBD1. Looked up from germline, CDR1 is MNHNS and CDR2 is SASEGT. V lost 7 bases, J lost 0 bases, and 6 bases stayed unmatched. The CDR3 spans 15 residues. The CDR3 DNA reads TGTGCCAGCACGACAGGGATCAATAGCAATCAGCCCCAGCATTTT. The encoded protein is CASTTGINSNQPQHF.

J is TRBJ1-1 and V is TRBV19; possibly TRBD1 for D (5 bases). The CDR3 has 13 amino acids. V lost 8 bases and J lost 7, with 17 bases in between. Germline CDR1 and CDR2: LNHDA and SQIVND (reference sequence). CDR3 in amino acids: CASFAIGGGEAFF. CDR3 DNA: TGTGCCAGTTTTGCCATCGGGGGGGGTGAAGCTTTCTTT.

This clone has only one observation. V gene TRBV18 combines with J gene TRBJ1-4; tentative D call: TRBD1 (6 bases). The CDR3 consists of 14 residues. Trimming left V 3 bases short and J 3 bases short, with 8 bases between. The germline gives CDR1 KGHSH, CDR2 LQKENI. This CDR3 reads CASSPGQPNEKLFF. The CDR3 DNA is TGTGCCAGCTCACCCGGACAGCCTAATGAAAAACTGTTTTTT.

J is TRBJ1-2 and V is TRBV5-4; D uncertain. This CDR3 contains 13 residues. The V end was cut by 3 bases, the J end by 6 bases, with 12 bases between. The V gene's germline CDR1 is SGHNT and CDR2 YYREEE (reference sequence). CDR3 coding DNA: TGTGCCAGCAGCTCCAAAGATCGGGATGGCTACACCTTC. It yields the protein CASSSKDRDGYTF.

The J gene is TRBJ1-2, the V gene TRBV29-1, with a tentative D call TRBD1 (5 bases). Trimming took 0 bases from V and 7 from J, leaving 12 bases between them. This CDR3 spans 13 amino acids. Germline V gene data show CDR1 as SQVTM and CDR2 as ANQGSEA. CDR3 in DNA: TGCAGCGTTGAAGAAGGTATGGGGCCTGGCTACACCTTC. This encodes CSVEEGMGPGYTF.

DNA of the CDR3: TGTGCCACCAGCAGAGACGACAGTTCAACCTACGAGCAGTACTTC. This gives the protein CATSRDDSSTYEQYF. The rearrangement links TRBV15 to TRBJ2-7, with D perhaps matching TRBD1 (5 bases). CDR3 size: 15 residues. From germline, CDR1 is LNHNV and CDR2 YYDKDF (reference sequence). Trimming removed 0 bases from V and 2 bases from J, with 11 bases in between.

The chain joins TRBV5-4 to TRBJ2-1; 7 bases are a match to TRBD2. The CDR3 length is 13 residues. Germline V lookup: CDR1 SGHNT, CDR2 YYREEE (reference sequence). Trimming removed 4 bases from V and 6 bases from J; junction bases left unmatched: 4. CDR3 amino acids: CASSTTSSNEQFF. In DNA, the CDR3 is TGTGCCAGCAGCACGACTAGCTCCAATGAGCAGTTCTTC.

This rearrangement joins TRBV6-5 to TRBJ2-3, with 8 bases that match TRBD1. Germline loops: CDR1 MNHEY, CDR2 SVGAGI. The junction had 4 bases not matched to a gene; V was cut back by 1 base and J by 1 base. This CDR3 comprises 16 residues. The CDR3 region is CASSYLRTGRTDTQYF. The CDR3, as DNA: TGTGCCAGCAGTTACTTACGGACAGGGCGCACAGATACGCAGTATTTT.

J is TRBJ1-2 and V is TRBV9; no definite D call. The germline V gene encodes CDR1 SGDLS and CDR2 YYNGEE. V was shortened by 1 base and J by 3 bases, with 10 bases between the two germline ends. The CDR3 contains 14 residues. CDR3 nucleotides: TGTGCCAGCAGCGTATCATTACGGGACTATGGCTACACCTTC. This sequence encodes CASSVSLRDYGYTF.

The chain recombines TRBV30 with TRBJ2-7; TRBD1 might be the D (6 bases). Germline assignment: CDR1 GTSNPN and CDR2 SVGIG (reference sequence). Trimming left V 2 bases short and J 0 bases short, with 11 bases between. CDR3 size: 14 residues. The CDR3 DNA reads as TGTGCCTGGAGTACACAGGGTGTCTCCTACGAGCAGTACTTC. This gives the protein CAWSTQGVSYEQYF.

This chain uses TRBV6-4 with TRBJ2-1; a possible D gene is TRBD2 (5 bases). Germline V gene data show CDR1 as MRHNA and CDR2 as SNTAGT. The CDR3 is 15 residues long. V lost 3 bases to trimming and J lost 2 bases, with 11 bases between them. CDR3 loop: CASSEGGSAYNEQFF. The CDR3 nucleotides read TGTGCCAGCAGTGAAGGTGGGAGCGCCTACAATGAGCAGTTCTTC.

The CDR3 loop reads CASSEPGQQNQPQHF. As DNA, the CDR3 is TGTGCCAGCAGTGAACCGGGACAGCAAAATCAGCCCCAGCATTTT. V gene TRBV25-1 combines with J gene TRBJ1-5, with 7 bases fitting TRBD1. The germline gives CDR1 MGHDK, CDR2 SYGVNS. This CDR3 has 15 residues. The V segment lost 2 bases and the J segment 4 bases; nucleotides outside the gene matches: 5. The variable domain in full, with the rest retrieved from reference TRBV25-1 and TRBJ1-5, is EADIYQTPRYLVIGTGKKITLECSQTMGHDKMYWYQQDPGMELHLIHYSYGVNSTEKGDLSSESTVSRIRTEHFPLTLESARPSHTSQYLCASSEPGQQNQPQHFGDGTRLSIL.

The genes are TRBV6-5 and TRBJ1-3, with 8 bases that match TRBD1. V lost 6 bases to trimming and J lost 2 bases; unmatched junction nucleotides: 3. This CDR3 spans 14 amino acids. Germline CDR1 is MNHEY and CDR2 is SVGAGI. CDR3 DNA: TGTGCCAGCAGACCGACAGGGGCTGGAAACACCATATATTTT. As protein: CASRPTGAGNTIYF.

The chain links TRBV11-3 to TRBJ2-1; 12 bases line up with TRBD2. CDR3 size: 16 residues. CDR1 is SGHNT, CDR2 YENEEA, per germline. V lost 6 bases to trimming and J lost 4 bases; unmatched junction nucleotides: 7. The CDR3 DNA reads as TGTGCCAGCAGTGAAGGACTAGCGGGGAAATACAATGAGCAGTTCTTC. It codes for CASSEGLAGKYNEQFF.

The J gene is TRBJ2-2, the V gene TRBV15; TRBD2 agrees at 10 bases. The CDR3 runs to 16 residues. V was pared by 1 base and J by 5 bases, with 4 bases of the junction left unmatched. Looked up from germline, CDR1 is LNHNV and CDR2 is YYDKDF (reference sequence). The CDR3 DNA is TGTGCCACCAGCAGAGCTCTAGCGGGAGTGACCGGGGAGCTGTTTTTT. Amino acid sequence: CATSRALAGVTGELFF. Combining the CDR3 with reference TRBV15 and TRBJ2-2 gives the whole variable domain DAMVIQNPRYQVTQFGKPVTLSCSQTLNHNVMYWYQQKSSQAPKLLFHYYDKDFNNEADTPDNFQSRRPNTSFCFLDIRSPGLGDTAMYLCATSRALAGVTGELFFGEGSRLTVL.

This clone was picked up a small number of times. The chain is built from TRBV28 and TRBJ2-1; D not certain. The V gene lost 2 bases and the J gene lost 10 bases, with 6 bases spanning the gap. Germline CDR1 reads MDHEN; CDR2 reads SYDVKM. This CDR3 has 11 residues. CDR3 DNA sequence: TGTGCCAGCAGTTTACGGGTAGAGCAGTTCTTC. Its translation: CASSLRVEQFF.

The J gene is TRBJ1-6, the V gene TRBV5-1; 9 nucleotides match TRBD1. Losses at the gene ends were 2 bases for V and 8 bases for J; bases not matched to a gene: 8. The CDR3 sequence is 16 residues long. CDR1 is SGHRS and CDR2 is YFSETQ in the germline V gene. The CDR3 here is CASSFGQGLMHSPLHF. The CDR3 DNA reads as TGCGCCAGCAGCTTTGGACAGGGGCTTATGCATTCACCCCTCCACTTT.

This clone was seen a single time. This chain uses TRBV13 with TRBJ2-3; 9 nucleotides match TRBD2. The CDR3 runs to 15 residues. CDR1 is PRHDT and CDR2 is FYEKMQ in the germline V gene (reference sequence). Trimming removed 2 bases from V and 11 bases from J; junction bases left unmatched: 11. CDR3 bases: TGTGCCAGCAGCTTAAGCGGGGGGACGGACGGGAAGCAGTATTTT. Its protein is CASSLSGGTDGKQYF. The entire variable domain, with the rest obtained from reference TRBV13 and TRBJ2-3, is as follows: AAGVIQSPRHLIKEKRETATLKCYPIPRHDTVYWYQQGPGQDPQFLISFYEKMQSDKGSIPDRFSAQQFSDYHSELNMSSLELGDSALYFCASSLSGGTDGKQYFGPGTRLTVL.

V gene TRBV5-1 combines with J gene TRBJ2-1; 12 nucleotides line up with TRBD2. CDR1 is SGHRS and CDR2 is YFSETQ in the germline V gene. J was trimmed by 12 bases and V by 4 bases; bases with no gene match: 8. There are 14 residues in the CDR3. CDR3 amino acids: CASSPGLAGTTQFF. The CDR3 nucleotides are TGCGCCAGCAGCCCCGGACTAGCGGGAACAACGCAGTTCTTC.

This chain connects TRBV28 to TRBJ2-1, with TRBD2 identical over 13 bases. Germline CDR1 and CDR2: MDHEN and SYDVKM. Trimming at V came to 6 bases and at J to 2 bases, leaving 10 bases not matched to a gene. CDR3 length: 18 amino acids. The CDR3 DNA is TGTGCCAGCAGACCTGGGACTAGCGGGATTTTTACCTACAATGAGCAGTTCTTC. Translating it yields CASRPGTSGIFTYNEQFF.